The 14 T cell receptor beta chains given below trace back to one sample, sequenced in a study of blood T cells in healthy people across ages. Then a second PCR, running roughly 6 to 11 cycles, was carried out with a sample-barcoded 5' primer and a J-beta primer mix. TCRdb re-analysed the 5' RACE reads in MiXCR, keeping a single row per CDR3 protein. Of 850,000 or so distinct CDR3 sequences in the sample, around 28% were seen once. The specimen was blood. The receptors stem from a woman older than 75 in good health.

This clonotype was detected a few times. CDR3: CASSFRYDSPLHF. The CDR3 DNA reads TGTGCCAGCAGCTTTCGATACGATTCACCCCTCCACTTT. The chain has TRBV5-6 and TRBJ1-6; D gene uncertain. Germline CDR1 and CDR2: SGHDT and YYEEEE. Trimming left V 2 bases short and J 8 bases short, with 8 bases between. This CDR3 has 13 residues.

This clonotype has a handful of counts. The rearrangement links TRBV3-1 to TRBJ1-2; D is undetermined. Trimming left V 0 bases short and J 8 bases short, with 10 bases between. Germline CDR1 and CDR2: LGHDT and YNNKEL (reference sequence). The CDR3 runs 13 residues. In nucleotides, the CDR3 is TGTGCCAGCAGCCAAGAAATGAGCATCGGCTACACCTTC. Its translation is CASSQEMSIGYTF.

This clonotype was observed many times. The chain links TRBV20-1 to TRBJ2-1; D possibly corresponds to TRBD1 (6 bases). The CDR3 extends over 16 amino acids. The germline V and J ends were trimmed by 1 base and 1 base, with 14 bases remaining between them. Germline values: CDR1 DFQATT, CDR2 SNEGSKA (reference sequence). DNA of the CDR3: TGCAGTGCTAGAGGGCAGGGGCAATGGTCCTACAATGAGCAGTTCTTC. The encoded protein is CSARGQGQWSYNEQFF.

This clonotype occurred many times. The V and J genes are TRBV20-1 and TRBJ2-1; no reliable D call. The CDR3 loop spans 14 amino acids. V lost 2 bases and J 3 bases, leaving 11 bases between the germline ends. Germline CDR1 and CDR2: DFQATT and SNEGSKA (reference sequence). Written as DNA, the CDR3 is TGCAGTGCTAGACGGCCGCCTGGCTACAATGAGCAGTTCTTC. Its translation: CSARRPPGYNEQFF.

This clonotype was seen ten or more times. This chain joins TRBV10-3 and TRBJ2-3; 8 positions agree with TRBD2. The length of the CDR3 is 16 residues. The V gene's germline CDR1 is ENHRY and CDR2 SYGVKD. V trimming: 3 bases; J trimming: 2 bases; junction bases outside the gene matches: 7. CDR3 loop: CAISDEGGGPTDTQYF. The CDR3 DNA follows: TGTGCCATCAGTGATGAAGGCGGGGGGCCCACAGATACGCAGTATTTT.

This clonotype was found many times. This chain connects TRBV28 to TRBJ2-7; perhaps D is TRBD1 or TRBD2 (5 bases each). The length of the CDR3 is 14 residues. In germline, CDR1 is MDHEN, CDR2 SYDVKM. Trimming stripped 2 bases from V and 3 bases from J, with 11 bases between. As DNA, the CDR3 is TGTGCCAGCAGTTTAGGTCTGGGGGTCTACGAGCAGTACTTC. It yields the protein CASSLGLGVYEQYF.

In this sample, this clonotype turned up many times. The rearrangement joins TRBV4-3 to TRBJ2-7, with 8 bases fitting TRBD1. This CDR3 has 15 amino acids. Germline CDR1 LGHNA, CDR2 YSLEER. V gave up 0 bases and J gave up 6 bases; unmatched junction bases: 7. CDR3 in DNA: TGCGCCAGCAGCCAAGATTCGGACAGGGCCTCCGAGCAGTACTTC. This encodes CASSQDSDRASEQYF.

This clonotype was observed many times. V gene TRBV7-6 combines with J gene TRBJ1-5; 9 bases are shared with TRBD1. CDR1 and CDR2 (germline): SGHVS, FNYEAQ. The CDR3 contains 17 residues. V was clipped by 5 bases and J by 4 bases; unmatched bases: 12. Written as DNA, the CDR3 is TGTGCCAGCAGCCCAGAACCTGACAGGGGGAGGAATCAGCCCCAGCATTTT. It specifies CASSPEPDRGRNQPQHF.

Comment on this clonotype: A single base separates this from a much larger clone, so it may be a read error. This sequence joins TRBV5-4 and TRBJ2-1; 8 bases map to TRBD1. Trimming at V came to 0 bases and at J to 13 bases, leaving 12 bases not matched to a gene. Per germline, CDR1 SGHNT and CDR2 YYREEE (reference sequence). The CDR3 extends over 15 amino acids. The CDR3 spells CASSLETGDKETQFF. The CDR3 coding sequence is TGTGCCAGCAGCTTGGAGACAGGGGATAAGGAGACCCAGTTCTTC.

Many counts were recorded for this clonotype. In DNA, the CDR3 is TGTGCCAGCAGTTGGCTCGGAGCCTCTGGGGCCAACGTCCTGACTTTC. Its translation: CASSWLGASGANVLTF. The chain uses TRBV12-3 or TRBV12-4 and TRBJ2-6; no reliable D call. V shed 4 bases and J shed 0 bases, with 10 bases lying between them. The CDR3 is made up of 16 amino acids.

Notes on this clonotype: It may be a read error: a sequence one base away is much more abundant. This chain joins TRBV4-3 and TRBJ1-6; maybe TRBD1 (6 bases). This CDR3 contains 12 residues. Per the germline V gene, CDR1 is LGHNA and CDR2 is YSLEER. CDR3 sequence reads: CPSSQGNSPLHF. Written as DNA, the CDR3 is TGCCCCAGCAGCCAGGGGAATTCACCCCTCCACTTT.

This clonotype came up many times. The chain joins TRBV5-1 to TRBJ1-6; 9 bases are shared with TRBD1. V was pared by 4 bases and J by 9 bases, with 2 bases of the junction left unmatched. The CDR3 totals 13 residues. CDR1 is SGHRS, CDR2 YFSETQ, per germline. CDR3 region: CASSLDRGSPLHF. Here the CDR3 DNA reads TGCGCCAGCAGCCTGGACAGGGGTTCACCCCTCCACTTT.

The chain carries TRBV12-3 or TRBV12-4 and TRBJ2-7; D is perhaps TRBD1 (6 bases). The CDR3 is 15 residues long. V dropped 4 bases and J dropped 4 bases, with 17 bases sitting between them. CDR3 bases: TGTGCCAGCAGTTCCGCGACAGGTACCTCTTACGAGCAGTACTTC. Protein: CASSSATGTSYEQYF.

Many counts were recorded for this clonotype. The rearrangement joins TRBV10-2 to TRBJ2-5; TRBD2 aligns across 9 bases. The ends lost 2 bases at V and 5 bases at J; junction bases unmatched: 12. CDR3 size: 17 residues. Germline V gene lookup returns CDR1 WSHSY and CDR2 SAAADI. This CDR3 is CASSELPPGLASETQYF. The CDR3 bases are TGCGCCAGCAGTGAGCTCCCCCCGGGACTAGCATCCGAGACCCAGTACTTC.